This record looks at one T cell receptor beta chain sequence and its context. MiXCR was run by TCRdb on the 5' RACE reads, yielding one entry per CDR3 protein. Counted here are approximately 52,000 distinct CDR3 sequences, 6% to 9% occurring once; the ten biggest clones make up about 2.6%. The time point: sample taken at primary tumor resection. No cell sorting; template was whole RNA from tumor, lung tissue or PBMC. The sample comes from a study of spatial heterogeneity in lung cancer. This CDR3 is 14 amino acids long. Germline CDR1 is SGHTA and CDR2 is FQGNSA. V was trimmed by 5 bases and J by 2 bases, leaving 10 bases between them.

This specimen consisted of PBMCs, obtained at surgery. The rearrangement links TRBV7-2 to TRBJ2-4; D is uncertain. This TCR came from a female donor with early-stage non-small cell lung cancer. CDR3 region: CASSRWQTKNIQYF. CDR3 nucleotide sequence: TGTGCCAGCAGCCGGTGGCAGACCAAAAACATTCAGTACTTC.